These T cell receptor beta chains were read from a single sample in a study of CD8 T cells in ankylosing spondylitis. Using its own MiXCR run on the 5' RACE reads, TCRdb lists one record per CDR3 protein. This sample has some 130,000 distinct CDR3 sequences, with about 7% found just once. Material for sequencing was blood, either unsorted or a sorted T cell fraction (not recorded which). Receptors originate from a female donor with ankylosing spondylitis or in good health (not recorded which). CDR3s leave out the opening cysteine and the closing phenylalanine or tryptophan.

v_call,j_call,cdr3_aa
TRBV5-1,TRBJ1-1,ASSLAAGGLVNTEAF
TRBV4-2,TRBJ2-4,ASSQGRSFGKNIQY
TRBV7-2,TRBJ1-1,ASSLATGLGNGTEAF
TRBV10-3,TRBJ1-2,AISKGQGDGYT
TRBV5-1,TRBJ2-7,ASSLVGSASYEQY
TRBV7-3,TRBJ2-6,ASSPNRWGNTGANVLT
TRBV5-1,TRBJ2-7,ASSLGPQGTYEQY
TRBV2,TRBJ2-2,ASRGNTGELF
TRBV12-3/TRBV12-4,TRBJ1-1,ASSPTPGQGRTEAF
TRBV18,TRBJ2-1,ASSPSPGRNEQF
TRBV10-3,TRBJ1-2,AISAPRGDYGYT
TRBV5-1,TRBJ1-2,ASSLTRGGNYGYT
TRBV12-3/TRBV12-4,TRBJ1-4,ASSLVAGAEKLF
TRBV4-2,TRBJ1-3,ASSQEGQTKAGNTIY
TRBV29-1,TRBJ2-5,SVSTPVQETQY
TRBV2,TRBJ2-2,ASSEPLTSRIGELF
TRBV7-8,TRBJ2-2,ASSSSGTVAGELF
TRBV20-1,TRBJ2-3,SARDPRGVGDTQY
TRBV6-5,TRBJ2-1,ASSSFGESSYNEQF
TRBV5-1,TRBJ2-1,ASSPRAGGPEQF
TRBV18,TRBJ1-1,ASSPTQGPFAEAF
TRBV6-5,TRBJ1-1,ASSYAAGLNTEAF
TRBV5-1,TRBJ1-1,ASSPREGASTEAF
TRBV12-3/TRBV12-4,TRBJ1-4,ASTHSFRSNEKLF
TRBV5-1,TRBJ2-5,ASSPQPGQETQY
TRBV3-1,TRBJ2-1,ASSHRRGPYNEQF
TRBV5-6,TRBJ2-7,VSSWGQGSSQQY
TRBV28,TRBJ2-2,ASSPGGTANTGELF
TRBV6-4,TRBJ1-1,ATRQGGHTEAF
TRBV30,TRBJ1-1,AWRRTVLNTEAF
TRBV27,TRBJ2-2,ASSLWGIGELF